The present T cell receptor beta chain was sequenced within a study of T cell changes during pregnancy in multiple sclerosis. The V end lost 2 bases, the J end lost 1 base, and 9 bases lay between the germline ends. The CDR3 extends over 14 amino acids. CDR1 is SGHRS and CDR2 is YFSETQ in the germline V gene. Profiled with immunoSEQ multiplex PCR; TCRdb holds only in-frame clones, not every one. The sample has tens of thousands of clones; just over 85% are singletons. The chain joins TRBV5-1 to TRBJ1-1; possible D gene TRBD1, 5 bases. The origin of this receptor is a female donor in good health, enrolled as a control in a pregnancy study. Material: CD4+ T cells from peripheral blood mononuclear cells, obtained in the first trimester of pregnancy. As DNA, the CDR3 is TGCGCCAGCAGCTTTATAGGGGAGAACACTGAAGCTTTCTTT. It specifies CASSFIGENTEAFF.